The next 25 T cell receptor beta chains were all read from a single sample in a study of response to subunit inactivated influenza vaccine. TCRdb recomputed calls from the RT-PCR reads with MiXCR, one row per CDR3 protein. The sample records roughly 520,000 distinct CDR3 sequences, over 25% being singletons. The material was CD4+ T cells sorted from PBMCs, obtained around 5 days after vaccination. These receptors were obtained from a man aged 45-65 years who received an inactivated influenza vaccine.

The rearrangement links TRBV5-6 to TRBJ2-2, with D unclear. Trimming left V 1 base short and J 6 bases short, with 4 bases between. Germline V gives CDR1 SGHDT, CDR2 YYEEEE. There are 12 residues in the CDR3. The chain's CDR3 is CASSLYSGELFF. The DNA for the CDR3 is TGTGCCAGCAGCTTGTATTCCGGGGAGCTGTTTTTT.

This clonotype came up a few times. The chain joins TRBV20-1 to TRBJ1-2, with TRBD1 as a possible D gene (5 bases). This CDR3 has 12 amino acids. Trimming pared 6 bases from V and 8 bases from J, leaving 16 bases between. CDR1 and CDR2 from the germline V gene are DFQATT and SNEGSKA (reference sequence). The CDR3 spells CSAGPGTSGYTF. The CDR3 nucleotides read TGCAGTGCCGGCCCCGGGACGTCGGGCTACACCTTC.

This clonotype has more than one count but fewer than ten. The chain recombines TRBV6-1 with TRBJ2-3; 10 bases align to TRBD2. V gave up 6 bases and J gave up 1 base; unmatched junction bases: 7. This CDR3 has 16 residues. Germline CDR1 is MNHNS and CDR2 is SASEGT. CDR3 bases: TGTGCCAGCAGGCAGGCGAGCGGGGGGGGCACAGATACGCAGTATTTT. Its protein product is CASRQASGGGTDTQYF.

This clonotype was found a few times. The chain is built from TRBV3-1 and TRBJ1-2, with 8 nucleotides matching TRBD1. The V gene's germline CDR1 is LGHDT and CDR2 YNNKEL (reference sequence). This CDR3 spans 16 amino acids. V was clipped by 1 base and J by 5 bases; unmatched bases: 9. CDR3 loop: CASSQVRGLLYYGYTF. CDR3 coding DNA: TGTGCCAGCAGCCAAGTCAGGGGGCTCTTGTATTATGGCTACACCTTC.

This clonotype was observed a handful of times. The V call is TRBV5-1, the J call TRBJ2-2; D is perhaps TRBD1 (6 bases). The CDR3 totals 14 residues. The germline V and J ends were trimmed by 1 base and 9 bases, with 13 bases remaining between them. CDR1 is SGHRS, CDR2 YFSETQ, per germline. CDR3 region: CASSLFRGGRELFF. CDR3 nucleotides: TGCGCCAGCAGCTTGTTTCGAGGGGGACGGGAGCTGTTTTTT. Based on the CDR3 plus reference TRBV5-1 and TRBJ2-2, the full variable domain is KAGVTQTPRYLIKTRGQQVTLSCSPISGHRSVSWYQQTPGQGLQFLFEYFSETQRNKGNFPGRFSGRQFSNSRSEMNVSTLELGDSALYLCASSLFRGGRELFFGEGSRLTVL.

This clonotype came up once. One end of the junction varies from germline; a read error may be responsible. This chain links TRBV5-1 with TRBJ2-7; 10 nucleotides agree with TRBD2. Germline V gene sequence: CDR1 SGHRS, CDR2 YFSETQ. This CDR3 comprises 15 residues. CDR3 protein: CGSKTSGTPSYEQYF. CDR3 bases: TGCGGCAGCAAAACTAGCGGGACCCCTTCCTACGAGCAGTACTTC. Full variable domain (remainder filled in from reference TRBV5-1 and TRBJ2-7): KAGVTQTPRYLIKTRGQQVTLSCSPISGHRSVSWYQQTPGQGLQFLFEYFSETQRNKGNFPGRFSGRQFSNSRSEMNVSTLELGDSALYLCGSKTSGTPSYEQYFGPGTRLTVT.

The chain carries TRBV7-2 and TRBJ2-1; 8 bases line up with TRBD1. Germline CDR1 SGHTA, CDR2 FQGNSA. The junction had 6 bases not matched to a gene; V was cut back by 5 bases and J by 3 bases. The CDR3 has 15 residues. CDR3 sequence reads: CASSKQGEYYNEQFF. The CDR3 DNA reads TGTGCCAGCAGCAAACAGGGGGAATACTACAATGAGCAGTTCTTC.

The chain has TRBV7-9 and TRBJ2-1; 8 bases fit TRBD1. The CDR3 loop spans 15 amino acids. Germline values: CDR1 SEHNR, CDR2 FQNEAQ (reference sequence). Trimming at V came to 7 bases and at J to 4 bases, leaving 9 bases not matched to a gene. The CDR3 is CASNSGTGVYNEQFF. The CDR3 region has the DNA TGTGCCAGCAACTCCGGGACAGGAGTTTACAATGAGCAGTTCTTC.

The chain couples TRBV20-1 to TRBJ2-7; TRBD1 matches 10 bases. Losses at the gene ends were 3 bases for V and 7 bases for J; bases not matched to a gene: 9. The CDR3 length is 14 residues. Germline CDR1 is DFQATT and CDR2 is SNEGSKA (reference sequence). In nucleotides, the CDR3 is TGCAGTGCTAGTATCATCCGGGACAGGGGTGAGCAGTACTTC. Translated, it gives CSASIIRDRGEQYF.

The chain couples TRBV5-5 to TRBJ2-1; TRBD1 matches at 9 bases. CDR3 length: 15 amino acids. Germline lookup yields CDR1 SGHKS and CDR2 YYEKEE (reference sequence). J lost 1 base, V lost 5 bases, and 4 bases had no gene match. CDR3 nucleotides: TGTGCCAGCAGGCAGGGACAGGGTTCCTACAATGAGCAGTTCTTC. Amino acid sequence: CASRQGQGSYNEQFF.

This clonotype was recorded at least ten times. This chain uses TRBV20-1 with TRBJ2-1; no clear D gene. Trimming took off 6 bases at V and 4 bases at J, with 7 bases between the two ends. Germline V gives CDR1 DFQATT, CDR2 SNEGSKA (reference sequence). The CDR3 totals 11 residues. Here the CDR3 reads CSANLYNEQFF. As DNA, the CDR3 is TGCAGTGCAAACCTTTACAATGAGCAGTTCTTC.

This clonotype was counted many times. The chain combines TRBV28 with TRBJ2-3; 8 nucleotides line up with TRBD2. V shed 2 bases, J shed 10 bases, and the junction held 14 bases outside the gene matches. Germline CDR1 and CDR2: MDHEN and SYDVKM. The CDR3 extends over 16 amino acids. The CDR3 bases are TGTGCCAGCAGTTTAGGGGCTCTAGGAGCGGGAGTTGCGCAGTATTTT. Translated: CASSLGALGAGVAQYF.

This chain joins TRBV20-1 and TRBJ1-1, with D unclear. V was cut by 8 bases and J by 0 bases, with 13 bases left in between. Germline loops: CDR1 DFQATT, CDR2 SNEGSKA (reference sequence). There are 13 residues in the CDR3. The CDR3 nucleotides are TGCAGTCCAAGCGATGGCATGAACACTGAAGCTTTCTTT. Translation gives CSPSDGMNTEAFF.

This clonotype was detected ten times or more. V gene TRBV25-1 combines with J gene TRBJ1-2, with D perhaps matching TRBD1 (5 bases). The CDR3 has 13 amino acids. Germline CDR1 is MGHDK and CDR2 is SYGVNS. Deletions cut 2 bases from V and 5 bases from J, with 9 bases between. The DNA for the CDR3 is TGTGCCAGCAGTGAACAGGGTAGTTATGGCTACACCTTC. It is translated as CASSEQGSYGYTF.

DNA of the CDR3: TGTGCCAGCAGTGCCCGGTTCGTCTACAATGAGCAGTTCTTC. Translation: CASSARFVYNEQFF. The genes are TRBV2 and TRBJ2-1, with D uncertain. Germline CDR1 and CDR2: SNHLY and FYNNEI. This CDR3 has 14 residues. The V and J ends lost 4 bases and 3 bases respectively, with 10 bases between them.

The chain uses TRBV7-3 and TRBJ2-3; D unclear. Germline-derived CDR1 and CDR2 are SGHTA and FQGTGA. The V end was cut by 4 bases, the J end by 6 bases, with 8 bases between. This CDR3 is built from 12 residues. CDR3 amino acids: CASSSMADTQYF. For the CDR3, the DNA is TGTGCCAGCAGCTCGATGGCGGATACGCAGTATTTT.

As to this clonotype: A much bigger clone sits one base away, suggesting this may be a read error. No conserved phenylalanine or tryptophan is present at the end of the CDR3, so a read error is the likely explanation. This chain uses TRBV29-1 with TRBJ2-5, with D possibly TRBD2 on 5 matching bases. Per germline, CDR1 SQVTM and CDR2 ANQGSEA. The CDR3 contains 12 residues. V was clipped by 4 bases and J by 4 bases, with 10 bases between them. This chain's CDR3 is CSVVARGETQYL. Here the CDR3 DNA reads TGCAGCGTTGTTGCCCGGGGAGAGACCCAGTACTTG.

This clonotype came up a few times. V gene TRBV7-2 combines with J gene TRBJ2-4, with D perhaps matching TRBD1 (5 bases). V was shortened by 2 bases and J by 5 bases, with 10 bases between the two germline ends. CDR3 length: 14 residues. Germline V gene lookup returns CDR1 SGHTA and CDR2 FQGNSA. The CDR3 loop reads CASSLSIGENIQYF. The CDR3 DNA reads as TGTGCCAGCAGCTTATCAATAGGGGAAAACATTCAGTACTTC.

This clonotype was counted a few times. This rearrangement joins TRBV11-1 to TRBJ1-1; D might be TRBD1 (6 bases). The germline V gene encodes CDR1 SGHAT and CDR2 FQDESV (reference sequence). V shed 2 bases and J shed 1 base, with 20 bases lying between them. The CDR3 is 18 residues long. The CDR3 here is CASSLPKQGPYENTEAFF. CDR3 coding DNA: TGTGCCAGCAGCTTACCTAAACAGGGCCCATATGAGAACACTGAAGCTTTCTTT.

This clonotype came up a few times. The V call is TRBV28, the J call TRBJ1-2, with D unresolved. The ends were cut back, 5 bases at V and 4 bases at J, with 11 bases in the middle. Germline V CDR1 and CDR2: MDHEN, SYDVKM. This CDR3 has 13 amino acids. The CDR3 nucleotides read TGTGCCAGCAGTCCCCGGGCCCCCTATGGCTACACCTTC. Protein: CASSPRAPYGYTF.

This clonotype has more than one count but fewer than ten. The chain employs TRBV29-1 and TRBJ2-2; possibly TRBD1 for D (6 bases). V was pared by 7 bases and J by 5 bases, with 11 bases between. The CDR3 extends over 12 amino acids. Germline lookup yields CDR1 SQVTM and CDR2 ANQGSEA. The CDR3 reads CSGRQVTGELFF. In nucleotides, the CDR3 is TGCAGCGGTCGACAGGTGACCGGGGAGCTGTTTTTT.

The V call is TRBV20-1, the J call TRBJ2-7; a possible D gene is TRBD1 (6 bases). This CDR3 is built from 12 residues. Germline V gives CDR1 DFQATT, CDR2 SNEGSKA (reference sequence). Trimming took off 6 bases at V and 7 bases at J, with 16 bases between the two ends. The CDR3 nucleotides read TGCAGTGCGCTGGGGGCATACGGGGAGCAGTACTTC. This translates into CSALGAYGEQYF.

This clonotype has at least ten counts. This chain connects TRBV20-1 to TRBJ1-6; the match to TRBD1 covers 8 bases. The CDR3 sequence is 13 residues long. Germline CDR1 DFQATT, CDR2 SNEGSKA (reference sequence). V shed 4 bases, J shed 9 bases, and the junction held 5 bases outside the gene matches. CDR3 DNA sequence: TGCAGTGCTACCGGGACAGGAGTTTCACCCCTCCACTTT. Its translation: CSATGTGVSPLHF.

This clonotype was seen only a few times. The chain couples TRBV4-1 to TRBJ1-6, with D perhaps TRBD1 (6 bases). The germline V gene has CDR1 MGHRA and CDR2 YSYEKL. Between the trimmed V and J ends, which lost 0 bases and 10 bases, there was a span of 31 bases. CDR3 size: 21 residues. CDR3 in DNA: TGCGCCAGCAGCCAAGATTGGGCAGGGGTGAAACTCGTTGCGCAGACCTCACCCCTCCACTTT. Its translation is CASSQDWAGVKLVAQTSPLHF.

This clonotype was seen many times. The DNA for the CDR3 is TGTGCCAGCACCCGGGACGTATCGAGCGGGGGGACCGCTAACGAGCAGTACTTC. Translation gives CASTRDVSSGGTANEQYF. The genes are TRBV6-2 or TRBV6-3 and TRBJ2-7, with 9 nucleotides matching TRBD2. V was pared by 7 bases and J by 5 bases, with 21 bases of the junction left unmatched. Per the germline V gene, CDR1 is MNHEY and CDR2 is SVGEGT. The CDR3 extends over 18 amino acids.